Reported below is one T cell receptor (beta chain). Germline CDR1 SGHDT, CDR2 YYEEEE. The CDR3 has 14 residues. V was clipped by 4 bases and J by 2 bases; unmatched bases: 2. The data derive from a study of OX40 agonist ivuxolimab in advanced cancers. Study at large: The dose-escalation group included hepatocellular carcinoma, melanoma, renal cell carcinoma and head and neck cancer.

Method: immunoSEQ multiplex PCR; TCRdb's copy keeps in-frame clones and lacks some. The repertoire holds some 68,000 clones, with roughly nine tenths as singletons. The material was CD4+ or CD8+ T cells sorted from blood, obtained in a trial of the OX40 agonist ivuxolimab. The TCR sequence derives from an adult with an advanced solid tumor such as melanoma, head and neck, liver or kidney cancer. The genes are TRBV5-6 and TRBJ2-1; 8 bases align to TRBD1. CDR3 nucleotides: TGTGCCAGCAGCCTGGGACAGGCCTACAATGAGCAGTTCTTC. Protein: CASSLGQAYNEQFF.